The rows below give T cell receptor beta chains drawn from one sample of a study of spatial heterogeneity in lung cancer. TCRdb reanalysed the 5' RACE reads using MiXCR and keeps one entry per CDR3 protein. The table has about 50,000 distinct CDR3 sequences, 7.5% to 8% seen once; the top ten hold about 12%. Here the sequenced sample was PBMCs, taken at surgery. These receptors were collected from a female donor with early-stage non-small cell lung cancer. Both conserved end residues are part of each CDR3. D genes are given only for firm matches. Clone size is given for some rows only: seen once, a few or many times, or a class if the clone is expanded.

CDR3aa: CASSQSEGQMGETQYF
CDR3nt: TGCGCCAGCAGTCAATCGGAGGGACAGATGGGGGAGACCCAGTACTTC
d_gene: NA
v_gene: TRBV23-1
abundance: many
j_gene: TRBJ2-5

CDR3aa: CASSARSSGGAFFF
CDR3nt: TGTGCCAGCAGTGCGAGATCTAGCGGGGGGGCCTTTTTCTTC
d_gene: TRBD2
v_gene: TRBV25-1
abundance: many
j_gene: TRBJ2-1

CDR3aa: CASSMIGNGGYGYTF
CDR3nt: TGTGCCAGTAGTATGATTGGAAACGGGGGCTATGGCTACACCTTC
d_gene: NA
v_gene: TRBV19
abundance: once
j_gene: TRBJ1-2

CDR3aa: CASRTSGFTGELFF
CDR3nt: TGTGCCAGCAGGACTAGCGGGTTCACCGGGGAGCTGTTTTTT
d_gene: TRBD2
v_gene: TRBV2
abundance: NA
j_gene: TRBJ2-2

CDR3aa: CSVEGTSGELFF
CDR3nt: TGCAGCGTTGAAGGGACTTCAGGGGAGCTGTTTTTT
d_gene: NA
v_gene: TRBV29-1
abundance: NA
j_gene: TRBJ2-2

CDR3aa: CASSSGHEQYF
CDR3nt: TGTGCCAGCAGCTCAGGCCACGAGCAGTACTTC
d_gene: NA
v_gene: TRBV7-8
abundance: NA
j_gene: TRBJ2-7

CDR3aa: CASSNTDTQYF
CDR3nt: TGTGCCAGCAGCAATACAGATACGCAGTATTTT
d_gene: NA
v_gene: TRBV7-9
abundance: NA
j_gene: TRBJ2-3

CDR3aa: CASRQTASGNTIYF
CDR3nt: TGTGCCAGCAGACAGACAGCCTCTGGAAACACCATATATTTT
d_gene: NA
v_gene: TRBV12-3/TRBV12-4
abundance: NA
j_gene: TRBJ1-3

CDR3aa: CASSLSAGGNSPLHF
CDR3nt: TGTGCCAGCAGCTTGTCGGCAGGGGGAAATTCACCCCTCCACTTT
d_gene: TRBD1
v_gene: TRBV7-3
abundance: few
j_gene: TRBJ1-6

CDR3aa: CASSQDGTYGNTIYF
CDR3nt: TGTGCCAGCAGCCAAGACGGGACATATGGAAACACCATATATTTT
d_gene: NA
v_gene: TRBV5-6
abundance: few
j_gene: TRBJ1-3

CDR3aa: CASSPRQIGGREAFF
CDR3nt: TGTGCCAGCAGTCCGAGACAGATCGGGGGACGGGAAGCTTTCTTT
d_gene: NA
v_gene: TRBV12-3/TRBV12-4
abundance: medium-sized
j_gene: TRBJ1-1